This section outlines one TCR beta chain sequence together with its context. Profiling relied on immunoSEQ multiplex PCR, and the TCRdb table lists in-frame clones only, not all of them. The data contain 50,000 to 70,000 clones, 84% of them seen just once; the ten biggest clones take up 5.5% to 6%. This sample is drawn from a study of blood T cell repertoires in COVID-19. Germline V CDR1 and CDR2: SGHAT, FQNNGV. CDR3 length: 16 amino acids. V shed 5 bases and J shed 2 bases, with 16 bases lying between them. V gene TRBV11-2 combines with J gene TRBJ1-5; possibly TRBD1 for D (6 bases). This receptor was taken from an older woman with acute or convalescent COVID-19. The sample was peripheral blood. Written as DNA, the CDR3 is TGTGCCAGCAGCGCCACAGGGAGAGGAGGCAATCAGCCCCAGCATTTT. Its protein product is CASSATGRGGNQPQHF.